The 17 T cell receptor beta chains reported below all come from one sample, sequenced in a study of CD8 T cells in ankylosing spondylitis. Study-level findings and limits: What seemed typical of ankylosing spondylitis blood was a TCR beta motif built from 7 or 8 highly homologous variants.

No antigen has been identified for these receptors. TCRdb re-derived calls from the 5' RACE reads in MiXCR, one entry per CDR3 protein. The sample carries 400,000 or so distinct CDR3 sequences, 25% to 30% recorded once. The specimen was blood, either unsorted or a sorted T cell fraction (not recorded which). Every receptor here comes from a male donor with ankylosing spondylitis.

This clonotype was seen more than once but under ten times. The genes are TRBV12-3 or TRBV12-4 and TRBJ2-7; 8 bases agree with TRBD2. Losses at the gene ends were 6 bases for V and 0 bases for J; bases not matched to a gene: 4. This CDR3 contains 14 residues. This chain's CDR3 is CASRATSGSYEQYF. The CDR3 nucleotides are TGTGCCAGCAGAGCTACTAGCGGCTCCTACGAGCAGTACTTC.

This clonotype was found a few times. The V call is TRBV11-2, the J call TRBJ2-3, with D perhaps matching TRBD2 (6 bases). V gave up 4 bases and J gave up 5 bases, with 10 bases separating them. The germline V gene encodes CDR1 SGHAT and CDR2 FQNNGV. The CDR3 totals 13 residues. CDR3 nucleotide sequence: TGTGCCAGCAGCTCACTAGCTAGAGATACGCAGTATTTT. Its protein is CASSSLARDTQYF.

There are a few counts of this clonotype. The V and J genes are TRBV5-1 and TRBJ2-1; D possibly corresponds to TRBD1 (6 bases). There are 14 residues in the CDR3. The ends were cut back, 3 bases at V and 5 bases at J, with 12 bases in the middle. Germline assignment: CDR1 SGHRS and CDR2 YFSETQ. CDR3 coding DNA: TGCGCCAGCAGCTCGGGACAACCACACAATGAGCAGTTCTTC. Translating gives CASSSGQPHNEQFF.

The chain employs TRBV20-1 and TRBJ2-3; D is unresolved. V lost 4 bases, J lost 6 bases, and 8 bases lay in between. Germline V lookup: CDR1 DFQATT, CDR2 SNEGSKA (reference sequence). The CDR3 loop spans 11 amino acids. This CDR3 reads CSATDGDTQYF. The CDR3 DNA follows: TGCAGTGCTACGGACGGGGATACGCAGTATTTT.

This clonotype was seen only a few times. The chain uses TRBV5-1 and TRBJ2-1; 10 bases are a match to TRBD1. Germline CDR1 SGHRS, CDR2 YFSETQ. V shed 4 bases and J 7 bases; nucleotides not matched to a gene: 2. There are 13 residues in the CDR3. The CDR3 nucleotides are TGCGCCAGCAGCGCGGGACAGGGGAATGAGCAGTTCTTC. It is translated as CASSAGQGNEQFF.

V is TRBV5-1 and J is TRBJ2-6, with D possibly being TRBD2 (5 bases). V lost 7 bases and J 0 bases, leaving 23 bases between the germline ends. From germline, CDR1 is SGHRS and CDR2 YFSETQ. The CDR3 is 19 amino acids. The CDR3 protein is CASSPWAGSHTSGANVLTF. The DNA for the CDR3 is TGCGCCAGCTCCCCGTGGGCGGGCAGTCACACCTCTGGGGCCAACGTCCTGACTTTC. The whole variable domain, remainder taken from reference TRBV5-1 and TRBJ2-6, is KAGVTQTPRYLIKTRGQQVTLSCSPISGHRSVSWYQQTPGQGLQFLFEYFSETQRNKGNFPGRFSGRQFSNSRSEMNVSTLELGDSALYLCASSPWAGSHTSGANVLTFGAGSRLTVL.

The V gene is TRBV20-1, the J gene TRBJ2-4; 15 bases map to TRBD2. CDR3 length: 14 residues. Germline lookup yields CDR1 DFQATT and CDR2 SNEGSKA (reference sequence). The V segment lost 6 bases and the J segment 9 bases; nucleotides outside the gene matches: 6. The CDR3 is CSAAGTSGRSIQYF. In DNA form, the CDR3 reads TGCAGTGCAGCCGGGACTAGCGGGAGGAGCATTCAGTACTTC.

This clonotype has only a few counts. V is TRBV12-3 or TRBV12-4 and J is TRBJ2-3, with D perhaps given as TRBD1 or TRBD2 (5 bases each). The CDR3 consists of 12 residues. The V and J ends lost 6 bases and 13 bases respectively, with 17 bases between them. The DNA of the CDR3 is TGTGCCAGCAGAGCCGGGACCACAAAGGAGTATTTT. Amino acid sequence: CASRAGTTKEYF.

This clonotype was seen a handful of times. The chain couples TRBV29-1 to TRBJ2-5, with 8 nucleotides matching TRBD2. The CDR3 length is 14 residues. Germline CDR1 is SQVTM and CDR2 is ANQGSEA. J lost 4 bases, V lost 4 bases, and 8 bases had no gene match. CDR3 protein: CSVAGTRGGETQYF. The CDR3 coding sequence is TGCAGCGTTGCCGGGACTAGGGGCGGAGAGACCCAGTACTTC.

The J gene is TRBJ2-2, the V gene TRBV5-5; D is uncertain. Trimming removed 5 bases from V and 2 bases from J, with 13 bases in between. This CDR3 region has 15 residues. Germline assignment: CDR1 SGHKS and CDR2 YYEKEE (reference sequence). CDR3 nucleotides: TGTGCCAGCAGTACCCTGGACCCAAACACCGGGGAGCTGTTTTTT. This encodes CASSTLDPNTGELFF.

This clonotype showed up just a few times. The V and J genes are TRBV24-1 and TRBJ2-1, with TRBD2 matching over 13 bases. Germline V CDR1 and CDR2: KGHDR, SFDVKD. The CDR3 is 17 amino acids. The junction had 4 bases not matched to a gene; V was cut back by 4 bases and J by 2 bases. For the CDR3, the DNA is TGTGCCACCAGTGAGACTAGCGGGAGGTCTACCTACAATGAGCAGTTCTTC. Protein: CATSETSGRSTYNEQFF.

The rearrangement links TRBV5-1 to TRBJ1-4; D not resolved. The germline V and J ends were trimmed by 2 bases and 0 bases, with 5 bases remaining between them. From germline, CDR1 is SGHRS and CDR2 YFSETQ. There are 14 residues in the CDR3. DNA for the CDR3: TGCGCCAGCAGCTTCAGCTCAACTAATGAAAAACTGTTTTTT. It encodes CASSFSSTNEKLFF.

The chain has TRBV20-1 and TRBJ1-2, with a tentative D call TRBD1 (6 bases). V lost 3 bases, J lost 4 bases, and 9 bases lay in between. This CDR3 region has 12 residues. Germline V gene sequence: CDR1 DFQATT, CDR2 SNEGSKA (reference sequence). The CDR3 DNA sequence: TGCAGTGCTAGGGGGGCACCCTATGGCTACACCTTC. Translating it yields CSARGAPYGYTF.

The V gene is TRBV7-2, the J gene TRBJ1-2; D is ambiguous. V lost 1 base to trimming and J lost 4 bases, with 10 bases between them. Germline lookup yields CDR1 SGHTA and CDR2 FQGNSA. This CDR3 has 14 residues. CDR3 residues: CASSLVSQTYGYTF. The CDR3 coding sequence is TGTGCCAGCAGCTTAGTATCGCAGACCTATGGCTACACCTTC.

This clonotype occurred a few times. This rearrangement joins TRBV9 to TRBJ1-2; 7 bases map to TRBD1. Trimming at V came to 4 bases and at J to 3 bases, leaving 3 bases not matched to a gene. CDR1 is SGDLS and CDR2 is YYNGEE in the germline V gene. This CDR3 has 13 amino acids. The CDR3 spells CASSTGTDYGYTF. In DNA, the CDR3 is TGTGCCAGCAGCACCGGGACAGACTATGGCTACACCTTC.

V gene TRBV20-1 combines with J gene TRBJ2-3; TRBD1 might be the D (5 bases). The germline CDR1 and CDR2 sequences are DFQATT and SNEGSKA (reference sequence). CDR3 size: 15 residues. Trimming pared 2 bases from V and 1 base from J, leaving 13 bases between. The CDR3 sequence is CSARSWGVGTDTQYF. In DNA form, the CDR3 reads TGCAGTGCTAGATCCTGGGGCGTAGGCACAGATACGCAGTATTTT.

This clonotype was recorded many times. The chain uses TRBV3-1 and TRBJ1-1; the D gene is possibly TRBD1 (5 bases). Germline-derived CDR1 and CDR2 are LGHDT and YNNKEL (reference sequence). V dropped 4 bases and J dropped 3 bases, with 9 bases sitting between them. This CDR3 has 13 amino acids. As DNA, the CDR3 is TGTGCCAGCAGCCGAGGAGGGGACACTGAAGCTTTCTTT. Encoded protein: CASSRGGDTEAFF.